The present entry profiles one T cell receptor beta chain with its context. Its antigen is still unknown. The assay was immunoSEQ multiplex PCR, and TCRdb's table has in-frame clones only and misses some. This sample carries over 15,000 clones, 75% to 85% of them seen once, and the ten largest clones take approximately 10%. This entry is derived from a study of T cells and Merkel cell carcinoma outcomes. Study-wide results and caveats: Merkel cell carcinoma outcomes were reportedly predicted by repertoire and T-cell density.

CDR3 length equals 13 residues. V lost 2 bases to trimming and J lost 10 bases, with 12 bases between them. The V gene's germline CDR1 is GTSNPN and CDR2 SVGIG (reference sequence). Sequencing was done on a sample of tumor tissue from Merkel cell carcinoma. The source is a human donor with Merkel cell carcinoma. The V and J genes are TRBV30 and TRBJ1-6; the D is unclear. The CDR3: CAWSTSFRSPLHF. CDR3 DNA: TGTGCCTGGAGTACCTCTTTTCGATCACCCCTCCACTTT.